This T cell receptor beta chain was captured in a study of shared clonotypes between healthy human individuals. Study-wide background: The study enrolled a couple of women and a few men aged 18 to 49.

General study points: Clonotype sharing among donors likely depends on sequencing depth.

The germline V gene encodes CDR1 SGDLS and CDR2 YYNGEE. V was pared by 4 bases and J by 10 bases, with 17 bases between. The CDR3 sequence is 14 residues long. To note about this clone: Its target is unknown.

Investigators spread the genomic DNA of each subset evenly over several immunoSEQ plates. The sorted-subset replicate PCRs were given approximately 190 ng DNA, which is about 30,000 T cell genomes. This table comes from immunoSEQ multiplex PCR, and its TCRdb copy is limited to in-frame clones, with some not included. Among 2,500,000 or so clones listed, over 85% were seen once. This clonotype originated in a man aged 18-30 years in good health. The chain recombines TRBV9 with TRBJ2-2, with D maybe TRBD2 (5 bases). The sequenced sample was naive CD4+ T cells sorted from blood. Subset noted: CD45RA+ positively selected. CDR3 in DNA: TGTGCCAGCAGCTCCCGACTAACACCGGCGGAGCTGTTTTTT. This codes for CASSSRLTPAELFF. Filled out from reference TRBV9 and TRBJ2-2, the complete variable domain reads DSGVTQTPKHLITATGQRVTLRCSPRSGDLSVYWYQQSLDQGLQFLIQYYNGEERAKGNILERFSAQQFPDLHSELNLSSLELGDSALYFCASSSRLTPAELFFGEGSRLTVL.